The rows below give T cell receptor beta chains drawn from one sample of a study of pediatric ulcerative colitis. Profiling relied on immunoSEQ multiplex PCR, and the TCRdb table lists in-frame clones only, not all of them. The sample lists more than 15,000 clones, around 74% occurring once. The sequenced sample was gut tissue. These receptors originate from a girl aged 10 to 17 with moderate ulcerative colitis. Both conserved end residues are part of each CDR3. Fields, in order: V gene, clone size, J gene, D gene, CDR3 protein, CDR3 DNA. D genes are given only for firm matches. Clone size, where shown, is once, few, many, or a class for clones that have expanded.

V gene: TRBV27
clone size: NA
J gene: TRBJ2-6
D gene: NA
CDR3 protein: CASTVDPTGANVLTF
CDR3 DNA: TGTGCCAGCACCGTGGACCCGACTGGGGCCAACGTCCTGACTTTC

V gene: TRBV7-9
clone size: NA
J gene: TRBJ1-4
D gene: NA
CDR3 protein: CASSAQQGEEKLFF
CDR3 DNA: TGTGCCAGCAGCGCCCAACAGGGCGAGGAAAAACTGTTTTTT

V gene: TRBV5-4
clone size: NA
J gene: TRBJ2-5
D gene: NA
CDR3 protein: CASSSGYQETQYF
CDR3 DNA: TGTGCCAGCAGCTCGGGCTATCAAGAGACCCAGTACTTC

V gene: TRBV5-1
clone size: once
J gene: TRBJ2-7
D gene: NA
CDR3 protein: CASSLSSGGGPSSYEQYF
CDR3 DNA: TGCGCCAGCAGCTTGTCTAGTGGAGGGGGCCCTAGCTCCTACGAGCAGTACTTC

V gene: TRBV7-9
clone size: NA
J gene: TRBJ2-7
D gene: NA
CDR3 protein: CASSGDYEQYF
CDR3 DNA: TGTGCCAGCAGCGGGGACTACGAGCAGTACTTC

V gene: TRBV30
clone size: NA
J gene: TRBJ1-4
D gene: TRBD1
CDR3 protein: CAWSVSETGIEKLFF
CDR3 DNA: TGTGCCTGGAGTGTATCTGAGACAGGGATTGAAAAACTGTTTTTT

V gene: TRBV6-7
clone size: once
J gene: TRBJ2-7
D gene: NA
CDR3 protein: CALTRGRETYEQYF
CDR3 DNA: TGTGCCCTTACTCGTGGGCGGGAAACCTACGAGCAGTACTTC

V gene: TRBV19
clone size: NA
J gene: TRBJ2-1
D gene: TRBD1
CDR3 protein: CASSIEDRNYNEQFF
CDR3 DNA: TGTGCCAGTAGTATAGAGGACAGGAACTACAATGAGCAGTTCTTC

V gene: TRBV7-3
clone size: NA
J gene: TRBJ2-1
D gene: TRBD2
CDR3 protein: CASSLIHSGEPTYNEQFF
CDR3 DNA: TGTGCCAGCAGCTTAATACATAGCGGGGAACCAACCTACAATGAGCAGTTCTTC

V gene: TRBV12-5
clone size: NA
J gene: TRBJ2-1
D gene: TRBD1
CDR3 protein: CASGFAGTADNEQFF
CDR3 DNA: TGTGCTAGTGGTTTCGCCGGGACAGCGGACAATGAGCAGTTCTTC

V gene: TRBV7-3
clone size: NA
J gene: TRBJ2-5
D gene: NA
CDR3 protein: CASSLSRGTRETQYF
CDR3 DNA: TGTGCCAGCAGCTTAAGCCGGGGGACCAGGGAGACCCAGTACTTC

V gene: TRBV25-1
clone size: NA
J gene: TRBJ1-4
D gene: NA
CDR3 protein: CASSIRFNEKLFF
CDR3 DNA: TGTGCCAGCAGTATCCGATTTAATGAAAAACTGTTTTTT

V gene: TRBV5-1
clone size: few
J gene: TRBJ1-5
D gene: NA
CDR3 protein: CASSLAAGSNQPQHF
CDR3 DNA: TGCGCCAGCAGCTTGGCGGCAGGGTCCAATCAGCCCCAGCATTTT

V gene: TRBV7-8
clone size: NA
J gene: TRBJ2-2
D gene: TRBD1
CDR3 protein: CASSEGTVNTGELFF
CDR3 DNA: TGTGCCAGCAGCGAGGGGACAGTGAACACCGGGGAGCTGTTTTTT

V gene: TRBV5-4
clone size: once
J gene: TRBJ1-1
D gene: NA
CDR3 protein: CASSLFGGTEAFF
CDR3 DNA: TGTGCCAGCAGCTTATTTGGGGGCACTGAAGCTTTCTTT

V gene: TRBV5-6
clone size: NA
J gene: TRBJ1-1
D gene: NA
CDR3 protein: CASSLGTAGQAFF
CDR3 DNA: TGTGCCAGCAGCTTAGGGACGGCGGGGCAGGCTTTCTTT

V gene: TRBV28
clone size: NA
J gene: TRBJ2-7
D gene: TRBD2
CDR3 protein: CASRSVAGSYEQYF
CDR3 DNA: TGTGCCAGCAGGAGCGTAGCGGGCTCCTACGAGCAGTACTTC

V gene: TRBV10-3
clone size: NA
J gene: TRBJ2-7
D gene: TRBD1
CDR3 protein: CAISESGTGGYEQYF
CDR3 DNA: TGTGCCATCAGTGAGTCCGGGACAGGGGGTTACGAGCAGTACTTC

V gene: TRBV30
clone size: NA
J gene: TRBJ2-1
D gene: NA
CDR3 protein: CALGRDLDNEQFF
CDR3 DNA: TGTGCCTTGGGCAGGGACCTCGACAATGAGCAGTTCTTC

V gene: TRBV6-5
clone size: NA
J gene: TRBJ2-5
D gene: TRBD2
CDR3 protein: CASTQAGEDWETQYF
CDR3 DNA: TGTGCCAGCACCCAAGCGGGAGAGGATTGGGAGACCCAGTACTTC

V gene: TRBV5-1
clone size: NA
J gene: TRBJ1-4
D gene: TRBD1
CDR3 protein: CASSALGQGVEKLFF
CDR3 DNA: TGCGCCAGCAGCGCGTTGGGACAGGGTGTTGAAAAACTGTTTTTT

V gene: TRBV19
clone size: once
J gene: TRBJ2-4
D gene: NA
CDR3 protein: CASSSRGGQYF
CDR3 DNA: TGTGCCAGTAGTTCAAGAGGGGGTCAGTACTTC

V gene: TRBV30
clone size: NA
J gene: TRBJ1-1
D gene: NA
CDR3 protein: CAWSVALGTEAFF
CDR3 DNA: TGTGCCTGGAGTGTGGCCCTGGGCACTGAAGCTTTCTTT

V gene: TRBV6-5
clone size: NA
J gene: TRBJ2-7
D gene: TRBD2
CDR3 protein: CASSDGLVGEQYF
CDR3 DNA: TGTGCCAGCAGTGACGGACTAGTGGGGGAGCAGTACTTC

V gene: TRBV21-1
clone size: NA
J gene: TRBJ2-7
D gene: NA
CDR3 protein: CASSPRWTSSYEQYF
CDR3 DNA: TGTGCCAGCAGCCCCCGGTGGACCAGCTCCTACGAGCAGTACTTC

V gene: TRBV7-3
clone size: NA
J gene: TRBJ2-1
D gene: TRBD1
CDR3 protein: CASSTGQVGNEQFF
CDR3 DNA: TGTGCCAGCAGCACGGGACAGGTGGGCAATGAGCAGTTCTTC

V gene: TRBV19
clone size: NA
J gene: TRBJ1-6
D gene: NA
CDR3 protein: CASSMDGRLDNSPLHF
CDR3 DNA: TGTGCCAGTAGTATGGATGGCAGGCTTGATAATTCACCCCTCCACTTT

V gene: TRBV29-1
clone size: NA
J gene: TRBJ2-2
D gene: NA
CDR3 protein: CSVLGLWNTGELFF
CDR3 DNA: TGCAGCGTCCTAGGACTGTGGAACACCGGGGAGCTGTTTTTT

V gene: TRBV5-8
clone size: NA
J gene: TRBJ1-2
D gene: NA
CDR3 protein: CASSFARGFSGYTF
CDR3 DNA: TGTGCCAGCAGCTTCGCCAGGGGCTTTTCTGGCTACACCTTC

V gene: TRBV5-1
clone size: NA
J gene: TRBJ2-5
D gene: NA
CDR3 protein: CASSLQRGETQYF
CDR3 DNA: TGCGCCAGCAGCCTTCAAAGGGGGGAGACCCAGTACTTC

V gene: TRBV5-6
clone size: NA
J gene: TRBJ2-3
D gene: NA
CDR3 protein: CASSLSPFTDTQYF
CDR3 DNA: TGTGCCAGCAGCTTGTCCCCCTTCACAGATACGCAGTATTTT